This T cell receptor beta chain was sequenced in a study of cytomegalovirus exposure and HLA in healthy donors. Remarks on this clone: Its target is unknown.

Study-wide results and limits: The authors excluded some V segments, including TRBV6-2 and TRBV6-3, as indistinguishable. As a later analysis showed, a missense DCLRE1C variant was linked to trimming of TCR beta V- and J-genes. In a later analysis, at a false discovery rate of 0.05, fewer than 20,000 TCR beta sequences matched HLA alleles.

A multiplex PCR was run with 60 Vbeta primers and 13 Jbeta primers. The method was immunoSEQ multiplex PCR; TCRdb's version includes in-frame clones alone and lacks a portion of them. This sample has roughly 120,000 clones, with about 80% found just once. The CDR3 extends over 15 amino acids. Germline assignment: CDR1 SGHNT and CDR2 YYREEE (reference sequence). V was cut by 0 bases and J by 4 bases, with 13 bases left in between. This receptor was obtained from a man over 45 in good health and CMV-seropositive. Sequenced: PBMCs. The chain recombines TRBV5-4 with TRBJ1-1, with D possibly being TRBD1 (6 bases). CDR3 DNA sequence: TGTGCCAGCAGCTTGGGGCACAAAGGGGGCACTGAAGCTTTCTTT. Amino acids: CASSLGHKGGTEAFF.